This TCR beta chain was found in a study of blood T cell repertoires in COVID-19. The repertoire was sequenced with immunoSEQ multiplex PCR; TCRdb's copy has only in-frame clones and lacks some. There are 250,000 or so clones in the sample; about 82% occur only once, and 5% to 8% lies in the top ten. V lost 6 bases to trimming and J lost 0 bases, with 14 bases between them. This CDR3 is built from 16 residues. From germline, CDR1 is MDHEN and CDR2 SYDVKM. Specimen: peripheral blood. This clonotype originated in a woman aged 60-75 years with active or convalescent COVID-19. The genes are TRBV28 and TRBJ1-4, with D possibly TRBD1 on 6 matching bases. CDR3 protein: CASRGQRTATNEKLFF. For the CDR3, the DNA is TGTGCCAGCAGAGGACAGAGAACAGCAACTAATGAAAAACTGTTTTTT.